The clone carrying this T cell receptor beta chain was recorded once. What it binds is unknown. The data originate from a study of T cell responses to AZD1222 COVID-19 vaccine. Study in general: Pooling covered second doses at about 4 or about 12 weeks. Overall study results and limits: Nearly half of spike-specific TCRs reportedly go after variant regions that carry no mutations. Researchers took repertoire samples only after the peak T cell response had come. Breadth and depth of Spike-specific TCRs rose after two AZD1222 doses.

This table comes from immunoSEQ multiplex PCR, and its TCRdb copy is limited to in-frame clones, with some not included. The data contain more than 85,000 clones, 91% of them seen just once; the ten biggest clones take up around 8.1%. There are 13 residues in the CDR3. V lost 5 bases to trimming and J lost 4 bases; unmatched junction nucleotides: 4. The germline gives CDR1 SGHTA, CDR2 FQGTGA. The receptor's source is an adult in good health. The sequenced sample was peripheral blood, obtained on day 0 of AZD1222 vaccination. The chain combines TRBV7-3 with TRBJ1-2, with 7 bases matching TRBD1. The DNA of the CDR3 is TGTGCCAGCAGCACGTACAGGGGCTATGGCTACACCTTC. Translating gives CASSTYRGYGYTF.